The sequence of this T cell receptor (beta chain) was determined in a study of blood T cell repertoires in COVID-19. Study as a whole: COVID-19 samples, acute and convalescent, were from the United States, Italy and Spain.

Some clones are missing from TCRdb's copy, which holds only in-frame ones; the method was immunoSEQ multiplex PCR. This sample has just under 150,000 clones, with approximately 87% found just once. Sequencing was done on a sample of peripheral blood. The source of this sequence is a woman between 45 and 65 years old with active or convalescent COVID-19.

CDR3 in amino acids: CASSVFFGDRALGNSYEQYF. CDR3 bases: TGTGCCAGTAGTGTGTTTTTCGGGGACAGGGCGTTGGGTAACTCCTACGAGCAGTACTTC. The chain links TRBV19 to TRBJ2-7; TRBD1 agrees at 9 bases. CDR1 is LNHDA and CDR2 is SQIVND in the germline V gene (reference sequence). The CDR3 length is 20 residues. V shed 5 bases, J shed 0 bases, and the junction held 20 bases outside the gene matches.